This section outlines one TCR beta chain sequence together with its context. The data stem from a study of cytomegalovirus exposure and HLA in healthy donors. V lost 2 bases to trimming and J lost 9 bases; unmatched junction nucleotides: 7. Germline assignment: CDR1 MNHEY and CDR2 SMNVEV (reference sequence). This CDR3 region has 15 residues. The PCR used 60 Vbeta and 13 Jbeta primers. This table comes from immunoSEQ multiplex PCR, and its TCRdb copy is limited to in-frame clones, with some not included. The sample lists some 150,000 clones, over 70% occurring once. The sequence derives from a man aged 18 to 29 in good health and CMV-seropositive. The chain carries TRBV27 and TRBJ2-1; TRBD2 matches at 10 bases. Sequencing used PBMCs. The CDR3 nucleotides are TGTGCCAGCAGTTTAGGGCTAGCGGGAGTGCCTGAGCAGTTCTTC. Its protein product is CASSLGLAGVPEQFF.